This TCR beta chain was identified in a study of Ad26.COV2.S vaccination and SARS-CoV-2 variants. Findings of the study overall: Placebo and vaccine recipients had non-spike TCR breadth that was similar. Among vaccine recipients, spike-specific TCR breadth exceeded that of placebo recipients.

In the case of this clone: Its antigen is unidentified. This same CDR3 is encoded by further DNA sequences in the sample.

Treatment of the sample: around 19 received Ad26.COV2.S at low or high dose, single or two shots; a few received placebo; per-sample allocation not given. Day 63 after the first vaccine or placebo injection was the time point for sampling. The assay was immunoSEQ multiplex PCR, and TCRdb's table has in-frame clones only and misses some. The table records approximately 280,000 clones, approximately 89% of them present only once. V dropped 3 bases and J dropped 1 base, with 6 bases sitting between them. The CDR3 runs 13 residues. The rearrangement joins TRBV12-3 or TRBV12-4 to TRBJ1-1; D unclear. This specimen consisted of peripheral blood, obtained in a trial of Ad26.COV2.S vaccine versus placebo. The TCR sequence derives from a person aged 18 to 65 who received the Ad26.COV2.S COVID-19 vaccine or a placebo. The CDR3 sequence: CASSLGGNTEAFF. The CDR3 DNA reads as TGTGCCAGCAGTTTGGGAGGGAACACTGAAGCTTTCTTT.